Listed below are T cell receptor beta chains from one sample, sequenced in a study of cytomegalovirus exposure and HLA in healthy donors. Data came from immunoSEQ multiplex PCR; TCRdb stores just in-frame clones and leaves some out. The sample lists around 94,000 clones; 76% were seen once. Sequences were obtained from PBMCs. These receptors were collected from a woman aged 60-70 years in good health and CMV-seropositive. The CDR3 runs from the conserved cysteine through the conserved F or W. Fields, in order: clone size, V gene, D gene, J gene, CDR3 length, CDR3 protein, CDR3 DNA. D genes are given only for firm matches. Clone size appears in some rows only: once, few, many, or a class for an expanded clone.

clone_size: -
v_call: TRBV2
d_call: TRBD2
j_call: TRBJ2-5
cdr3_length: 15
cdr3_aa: CASSERTSALETQYF
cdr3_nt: TGTGCCAGCAGTGAAAGGACTAGCGCTTTAGAGACCCAGTACTTC

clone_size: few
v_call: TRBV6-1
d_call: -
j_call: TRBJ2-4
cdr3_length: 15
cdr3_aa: CASSEAGWGGNIQYF
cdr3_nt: TGTGCCAGCAGTGAAGCGGGGTGGGGCGGAAACATTCAGTACTTC

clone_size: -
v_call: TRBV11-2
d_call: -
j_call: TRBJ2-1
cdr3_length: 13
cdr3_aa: CASSYSSYNEQFF
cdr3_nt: TGTGCCAGCAGCTATAGCAGTTACAATGAGCAGTTCTTC

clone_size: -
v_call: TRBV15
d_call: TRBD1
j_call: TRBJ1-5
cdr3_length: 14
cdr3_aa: CATSNPGGNQPQHF
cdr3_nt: TGTGCCACCAGCAATCCAGGGGGAAATCAGCCCCAGCATTTT

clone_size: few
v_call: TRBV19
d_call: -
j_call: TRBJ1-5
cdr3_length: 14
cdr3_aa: CASSIGQASWPQHF
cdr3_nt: TGTGCCAGTAGTATAGGTCAGGCCTCGTGGCCCCAGCATTTT

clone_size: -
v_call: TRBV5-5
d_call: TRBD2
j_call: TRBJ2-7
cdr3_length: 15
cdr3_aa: CASSFSREGHYEQYF
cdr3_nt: TGTGCCAGCAGCTTCTCCAGGGAGGGCCATTACGAGCAGTACTTC

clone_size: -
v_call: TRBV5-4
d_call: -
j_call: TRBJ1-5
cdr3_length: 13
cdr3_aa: CASSLDAGQPQHF
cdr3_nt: TGTGCCAGCAGCTTGGACGCCGGGCAGCCCCAGCATTTT

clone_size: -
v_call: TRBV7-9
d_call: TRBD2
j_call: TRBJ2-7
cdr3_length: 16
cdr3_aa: CASSASGRGGSYEQYF
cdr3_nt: TGTGCCAGCAGCGCTAGCGGGAGGGGGGGCTCCTACGAGCAGTACTTC

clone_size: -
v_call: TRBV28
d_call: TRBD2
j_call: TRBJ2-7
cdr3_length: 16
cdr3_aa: CASSLPSSGNLHEQYF
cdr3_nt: TGTGCCAGCAGTTTACCCTCTAGCGGGAACCTCCACGAGCAGTACTTC

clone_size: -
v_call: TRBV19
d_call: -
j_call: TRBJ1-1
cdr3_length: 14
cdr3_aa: CASSTVGSSTEAFF
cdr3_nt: TGTGCCAGTAGTACCGTGGGGAGTAGTACTGAAGCTTTCTTT

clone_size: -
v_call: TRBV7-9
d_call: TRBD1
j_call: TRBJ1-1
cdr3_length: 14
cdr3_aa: CASSGDRGRTEAFF
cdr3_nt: TGTGCCAGCAGCGGGGACAGGGGGCGGACTGAAGCTTTCTTT

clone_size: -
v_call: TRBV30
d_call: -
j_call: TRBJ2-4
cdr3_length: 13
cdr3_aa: CAWDNLAKNIQYF
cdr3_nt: TGTGCCTGGGACAATCTAGCCAAAAACATTCAGTACTTC

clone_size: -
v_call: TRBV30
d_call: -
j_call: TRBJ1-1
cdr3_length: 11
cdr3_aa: CASDSYTEAFF
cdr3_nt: TGTGCCTCCGACAGCTACACTGAAGCTTTCTTT

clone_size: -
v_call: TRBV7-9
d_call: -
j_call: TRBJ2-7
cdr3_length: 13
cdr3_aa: CASSLGVLYEQYF
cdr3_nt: TGTGCCAGCAGCTTAGGAGTACTCTACGAGCAGTACTTC

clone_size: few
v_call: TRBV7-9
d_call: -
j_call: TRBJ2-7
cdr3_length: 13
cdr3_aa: CATKGGLADEQYF
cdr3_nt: TGTGCCACGAAAGGTGGGCTAGCAGATGAGCAGTACTTC

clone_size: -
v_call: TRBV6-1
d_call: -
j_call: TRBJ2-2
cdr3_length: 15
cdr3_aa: CASSEAGRRPGELFF
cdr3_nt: TGTGCCAGCAGTGAAGCGGGGCGGAGACCCGGGGAGCTGTTTTTT

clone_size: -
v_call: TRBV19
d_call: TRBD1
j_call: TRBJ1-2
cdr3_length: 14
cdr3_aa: CASSIGQGNYGYTF
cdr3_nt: TGTGCCAGTAGTATTGGACAGGGTAACTATGGCTACACCTTC

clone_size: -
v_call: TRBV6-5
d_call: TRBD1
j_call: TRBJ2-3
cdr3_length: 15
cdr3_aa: CASSLGTGGTDTQYF
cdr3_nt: TGTGCCAGCAGTCTCGGGACAGGAGGCACAGATACGCAGTATTTT

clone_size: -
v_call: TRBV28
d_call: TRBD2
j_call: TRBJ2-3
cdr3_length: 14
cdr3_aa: CASRLAVGTDTQYF
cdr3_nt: TGTGCCAGCAGACTAGCGGTAGGCACAGATACGCAGTATTTT

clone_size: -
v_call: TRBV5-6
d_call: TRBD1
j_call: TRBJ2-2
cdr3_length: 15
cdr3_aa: CASSMDRANTGELFF
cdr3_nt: TGTGCCAGCAGCATGGACAGGGCGAACACCGGGGAGCTGTTTTTT

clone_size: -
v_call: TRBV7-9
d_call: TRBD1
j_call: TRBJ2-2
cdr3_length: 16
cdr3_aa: CASSFSGTGDTGELFF
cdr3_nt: TGTGCCAGCAGCTTCTCCGGGACAGGGGACACCGGGGAGCTGTTTTTT

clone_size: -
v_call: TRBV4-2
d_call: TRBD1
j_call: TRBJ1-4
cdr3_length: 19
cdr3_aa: CASSQDRDRKIPTNEKLFF
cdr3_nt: TGTGCCAGCAGCCAAGATCGGGACAGAAAGATTCCAACTAATGAAAAACTGTTTTTT

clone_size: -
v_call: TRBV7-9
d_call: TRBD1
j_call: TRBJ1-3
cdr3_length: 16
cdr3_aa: CASSTGQGKSGNTIYF
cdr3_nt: TGTGCCAGCAGCACGGGACAGGGAAAGTCTGGAAACACCATATATTTT

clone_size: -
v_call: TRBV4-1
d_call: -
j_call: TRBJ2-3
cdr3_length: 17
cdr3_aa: CASSQGLGPGRGNTQYF
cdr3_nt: TGCGCCAGCAGCCAAGGTTTAGGGCCTGGGAGAGGTAATACGCAGTATTTT

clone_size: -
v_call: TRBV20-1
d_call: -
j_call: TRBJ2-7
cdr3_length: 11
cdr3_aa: CSASAKYEQYF
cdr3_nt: TGCAGTGCGTCTGCTAAATACGAGCAGTACTTC

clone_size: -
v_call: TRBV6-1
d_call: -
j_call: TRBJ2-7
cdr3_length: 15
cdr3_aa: CASSEPGEISYEQYF
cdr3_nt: TGTGCCAGCAGTGAACCAGGCGAGATATCCTACGAGCAGTACTTC

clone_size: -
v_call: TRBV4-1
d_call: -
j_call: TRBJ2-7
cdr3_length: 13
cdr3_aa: CASSHRLGYEQYF
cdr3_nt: TGCGCCAGCAGCCACAGGTTAGGCTACGAGCAGTACTTC

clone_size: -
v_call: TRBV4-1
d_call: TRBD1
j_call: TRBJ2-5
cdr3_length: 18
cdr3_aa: CASSFWYPGTGGRETQYF
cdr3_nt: TGCGCCAGCAGCTTCTGGTACCCCGGGACAGGGGGTCGGGAGACCCAGTACTTC

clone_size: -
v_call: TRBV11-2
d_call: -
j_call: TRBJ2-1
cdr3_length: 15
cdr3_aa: CASSLGSGADNEQFF
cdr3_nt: TGTGCCAGCAGCTTAGGATCGGGAGCGGACAATGAGCAGTTCTTC

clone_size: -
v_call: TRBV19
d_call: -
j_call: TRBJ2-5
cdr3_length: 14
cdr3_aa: CASSIVASRETQYF
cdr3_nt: TGTGCCAGTAGTATAGTGGCTAGCCGCGAGACCCAGTACTTC

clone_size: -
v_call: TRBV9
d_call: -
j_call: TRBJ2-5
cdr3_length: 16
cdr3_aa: CASSERGGRFQETQYF
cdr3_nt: TGTGCCAGCAGCGAGAGGGGAGGTCGCTTCCAAGAGACCCAGTACTTC

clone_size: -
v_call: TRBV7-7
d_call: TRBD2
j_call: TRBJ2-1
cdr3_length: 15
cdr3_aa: CASSPQVAGVNEQFF
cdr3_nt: TGTGCTAGCAGCCCCCAGGTAGCGGGAGTGAATGAGCAGTTCTTC

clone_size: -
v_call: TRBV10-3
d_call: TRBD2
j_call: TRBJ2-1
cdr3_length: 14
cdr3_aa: CANKPSGTANEQFF
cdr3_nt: TGTGCCAACAAACCTAGCGGGACTGCCAATGAGCAGTTCTTC

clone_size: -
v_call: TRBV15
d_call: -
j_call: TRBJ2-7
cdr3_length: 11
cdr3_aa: CATSDEYEQYF
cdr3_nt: TGTGCCACCAGCGATGAGTACGAGCAGTACTTC

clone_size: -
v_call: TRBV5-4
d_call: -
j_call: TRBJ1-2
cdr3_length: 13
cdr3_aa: CASSLAQNYGYTF
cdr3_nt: TGTGCCAGCTCTTTGGCTCAAAACTATGGCTACACCTTC

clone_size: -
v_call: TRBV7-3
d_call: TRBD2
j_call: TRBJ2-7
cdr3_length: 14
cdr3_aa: CASSLSGGAYEQYF
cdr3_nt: TGTGCCAGCAGCTTAAGCGGGGGGGCCTACGAGCAGTACTTC

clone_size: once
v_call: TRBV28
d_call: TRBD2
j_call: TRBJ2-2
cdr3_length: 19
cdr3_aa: CASSSSTLTSGRVGGELFF
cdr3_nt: TGTGCCAGCAGCTCCTCCACCCTGACTAGCGGGAGGGTCGGCGGGGAGCTGTTTTTT

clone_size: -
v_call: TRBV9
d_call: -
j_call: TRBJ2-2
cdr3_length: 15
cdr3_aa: CASSVASGSTGELFF
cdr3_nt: TGTGCCAGCAGCGTAGCTTCGGGATCCACCGGGGAGCTGTTTTTT

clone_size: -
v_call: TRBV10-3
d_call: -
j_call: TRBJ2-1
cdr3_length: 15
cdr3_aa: CAISELRGLYNEQFF
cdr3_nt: TGTGCCATCAGTGAGTTGCGGGGCCTATACAATGAGCAGTTCTTC

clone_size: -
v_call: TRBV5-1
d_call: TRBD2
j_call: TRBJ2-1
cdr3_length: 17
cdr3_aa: CASSSGLAGVFYNEQFF
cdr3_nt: TGCGCCAGCAGCTCGGGACTAGCGGGAGTATTCTACAATGAGCAGTTCTTC

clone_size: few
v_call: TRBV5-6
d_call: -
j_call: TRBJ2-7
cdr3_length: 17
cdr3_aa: CASRTEGGGKQSYEQYF
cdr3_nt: TGTGCCAGCAGAACGGAGGGAGGGGGAAAGCAGTCCTACGAGCAGTACTTC

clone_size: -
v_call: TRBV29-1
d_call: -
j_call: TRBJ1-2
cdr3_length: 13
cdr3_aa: CSVESGANYGYTF
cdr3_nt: TGCAGCGTTGAATCTGGGGCGAACTATGGCTACACCTTC

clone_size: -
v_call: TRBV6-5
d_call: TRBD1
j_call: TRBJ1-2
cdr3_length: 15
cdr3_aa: CASSLGDRGLEGYTF
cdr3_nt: TGTGCCAGCAGTTTAGGGGACAGGGGGCTTGAGGGCTACACCTTC

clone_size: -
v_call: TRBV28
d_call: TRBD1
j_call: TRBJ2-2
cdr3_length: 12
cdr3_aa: CASSLRTGKLFF
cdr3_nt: TGTGCCAGCAGTTTAAGGACAGGGAAGCTGTTTTTT

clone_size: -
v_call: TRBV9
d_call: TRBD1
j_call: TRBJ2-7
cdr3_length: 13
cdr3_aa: CASSVEGAGEQYF
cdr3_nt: TGTGCCAGCAGCGTAGAGGGGGCGGGCGAGCAGTACTTC

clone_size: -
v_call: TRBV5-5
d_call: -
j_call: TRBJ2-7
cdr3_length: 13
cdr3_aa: CASSSGTQYEQYF
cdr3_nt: TGTGCCAGCAGCTCCGGGACACAATACGAGCAGTACTTC